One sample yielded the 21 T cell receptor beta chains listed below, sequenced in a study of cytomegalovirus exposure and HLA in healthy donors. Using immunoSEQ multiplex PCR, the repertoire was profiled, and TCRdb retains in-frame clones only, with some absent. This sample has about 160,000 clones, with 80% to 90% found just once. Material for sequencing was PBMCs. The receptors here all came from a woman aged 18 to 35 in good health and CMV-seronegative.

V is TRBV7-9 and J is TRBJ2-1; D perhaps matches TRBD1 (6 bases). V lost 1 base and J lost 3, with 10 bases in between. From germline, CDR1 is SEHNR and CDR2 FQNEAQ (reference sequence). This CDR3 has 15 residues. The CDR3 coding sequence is TGTGCCAGCAGCTTAGGAGGGGGATTCTACAATGAGCAGTTCTTC. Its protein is CASSLGGGFYNEQFF.

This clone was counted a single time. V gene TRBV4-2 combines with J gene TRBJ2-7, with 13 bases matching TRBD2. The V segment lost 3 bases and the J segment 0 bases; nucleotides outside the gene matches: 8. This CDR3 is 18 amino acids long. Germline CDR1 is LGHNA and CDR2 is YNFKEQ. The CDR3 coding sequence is TGTGCCAGCAGCCAGGGGGGGACTAGCGGGACCAGCTCCTACGAGCAGTACTTC. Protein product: CASSQGGTSGTSSYEQYF.

The CDR3 loop reads CASSELADTQYF. CDR3 bases: TGTGCCAGCAGCGAGCTAGCAGATACGCAGTATTTT. The chain uses TRBV7-9 and TRBJ2-3, with D unclear. The ends were cut back, 5 bases at V and 4 bases at J, with 7 bases in the middle. CDR3 length: 12 residues. Germline V lookup: CDR1 SEHNR, CDR2 FQNEAQ (reference sequence).

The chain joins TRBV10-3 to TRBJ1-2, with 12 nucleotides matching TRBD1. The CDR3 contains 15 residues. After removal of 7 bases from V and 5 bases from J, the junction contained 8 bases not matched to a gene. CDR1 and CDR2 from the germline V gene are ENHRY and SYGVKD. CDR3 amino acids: CAIKPGTGGGYGYTF. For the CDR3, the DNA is TGTGCCATCAAACCCGGGACAGGGGGCGGGTATGGCTACACCTTC.

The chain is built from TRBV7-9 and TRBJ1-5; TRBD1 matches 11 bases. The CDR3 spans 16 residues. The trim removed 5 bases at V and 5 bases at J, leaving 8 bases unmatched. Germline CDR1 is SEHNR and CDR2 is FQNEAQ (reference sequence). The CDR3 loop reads CASSTGQGASHQPQHF. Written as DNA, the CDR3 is TGTGCCAGCAGCACAGGACAGGGGGCGAGTCATCAGCCCCAGCATTTT.

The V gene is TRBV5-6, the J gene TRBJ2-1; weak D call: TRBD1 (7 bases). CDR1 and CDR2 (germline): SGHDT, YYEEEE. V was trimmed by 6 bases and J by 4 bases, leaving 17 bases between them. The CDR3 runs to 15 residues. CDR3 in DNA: TGTGCCAGCACCATGGAACAGGGGAGGTACAATGAGCAGTTCTTC. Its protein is CASTMEQGRYNEQFF.

The CDR3 reads CASSPPGYTEAFF. In DNA form, the CDR3 reads TGTGCCAGCTCACCGCCGGGGTACACTGAAGCTTTCTTT. The rearrangement joins TRBV18 to TRBJ1-1; D not resolved. V was shortened by 3 bases and J by 3 bases, with 8 bases between the two germline ends. This CDR3 is 13 amino acids long. CDR1 and CDR2 from the germline V gene are KGHSH and LQKENI. The entire variable domain, with the rest obtained from reference TRBV18 and TRBJ1-1, is as follows: NAGVMQNPRHLVRRRGQEARLRCSPMKGHSHVYWYRQLPEEGLKFMVYLQKENIIDESGMPKERFSAEFPKEGPSILRIQQVVRGDSAAYFCASSPPGYTEAFFGQGTRLTVV.

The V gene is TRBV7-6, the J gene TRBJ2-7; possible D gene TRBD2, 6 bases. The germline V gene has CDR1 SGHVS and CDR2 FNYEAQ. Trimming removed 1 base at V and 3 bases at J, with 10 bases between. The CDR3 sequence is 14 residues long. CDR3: CASSLGGVGYEQYF. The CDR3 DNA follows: TGTGCCAGCAGCTTAGGGGGGGTGGGCTACGAGCAGTACTTC.

The CDR3 DNA follows: TGTGCCAGCAGTGAAGAGCTTAACTATGGCTACACCTTC. Its translation: CASSEELNYGYTF. This chain connects TRBV2 to TRBJ1-2; D gene uncertain. Germline CDR1 is SNHLY and CDR2 is FYNNEI. The CDR3 is 13 amino acids. Trimming pared 1 base from V and 1 base from J, leaving 4 bases between.

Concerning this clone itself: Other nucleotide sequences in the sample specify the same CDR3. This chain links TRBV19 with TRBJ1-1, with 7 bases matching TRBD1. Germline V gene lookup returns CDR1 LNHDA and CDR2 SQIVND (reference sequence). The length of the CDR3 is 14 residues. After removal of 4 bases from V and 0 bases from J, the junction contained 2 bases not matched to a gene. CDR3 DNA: TGTGCCAGTAGTAGGACAGGAGTGAACACTGAAGCTTTCTTT. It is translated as CASSRTGVNTEAFF.

The CDR3, as DNA: TGTGCCAGTGCACCGGGGGAGCAAGAGACCCAGTACTTC. Translating gives CASAPGEQETQYF. The rearrangement links TRBV6-1 to TRBJ2-5; a weak D match, TRBD2 (6 bases). CDR3 length: 13 residues. Germline values: CDR1 MNHNS, CDR2 SASEGT. Trimming cost V 9 bases and J 2 bases, with 13 bases left between them.

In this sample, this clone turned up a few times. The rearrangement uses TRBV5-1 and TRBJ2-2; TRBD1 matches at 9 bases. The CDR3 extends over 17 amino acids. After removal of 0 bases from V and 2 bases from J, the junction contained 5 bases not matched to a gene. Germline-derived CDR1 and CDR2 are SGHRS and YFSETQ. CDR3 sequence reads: CASSLAGTGFNTGELFF. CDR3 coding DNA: TGCGCCAGCAGCTTGGCCGGGACAGGGTTCAACACCGGGGAGCTGTTTTTT.

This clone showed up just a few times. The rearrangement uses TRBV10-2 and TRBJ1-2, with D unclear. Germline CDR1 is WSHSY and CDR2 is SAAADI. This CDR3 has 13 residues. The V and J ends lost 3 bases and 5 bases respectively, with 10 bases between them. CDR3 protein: CASSDSGRYGYTF. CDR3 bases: TGCGCCAGCAGTGATAGCGGGAGGTATGGCTACACCTTC.

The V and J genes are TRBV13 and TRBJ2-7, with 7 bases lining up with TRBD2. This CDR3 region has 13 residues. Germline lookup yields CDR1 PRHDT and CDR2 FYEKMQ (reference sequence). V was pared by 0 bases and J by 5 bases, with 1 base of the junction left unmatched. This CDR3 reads CASSLGRGDEQYF. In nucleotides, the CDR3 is TGTGCCAGCAGCTTAGGTCGGGGGGACGAGCAGTACTTC.

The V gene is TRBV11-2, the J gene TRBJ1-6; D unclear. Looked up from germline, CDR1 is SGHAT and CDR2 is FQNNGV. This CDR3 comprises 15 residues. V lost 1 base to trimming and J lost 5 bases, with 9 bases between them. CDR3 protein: CASSLGEINNSPLHF. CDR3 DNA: TGTGCCAGCAGCTTAGGAGAGATTAATAATTCACCCCTCCACTTT.

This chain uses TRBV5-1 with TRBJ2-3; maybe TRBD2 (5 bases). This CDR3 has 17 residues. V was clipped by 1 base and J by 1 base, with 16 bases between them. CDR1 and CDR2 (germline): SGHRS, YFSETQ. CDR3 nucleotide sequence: TGCGCCAGCAGCTTGAAGCGGCGGCAAGAAGGCACAGATACGCAGTATTTT. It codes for CASSLKRRQEGTDTQYF.

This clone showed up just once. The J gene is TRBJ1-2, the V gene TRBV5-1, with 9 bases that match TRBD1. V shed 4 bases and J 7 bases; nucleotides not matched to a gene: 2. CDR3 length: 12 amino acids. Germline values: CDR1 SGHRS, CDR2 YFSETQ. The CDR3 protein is CASSRDRAGYTF. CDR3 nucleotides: TGCGCCAGCAGCCGGGACAGGGCTGGCTACACCTTC.

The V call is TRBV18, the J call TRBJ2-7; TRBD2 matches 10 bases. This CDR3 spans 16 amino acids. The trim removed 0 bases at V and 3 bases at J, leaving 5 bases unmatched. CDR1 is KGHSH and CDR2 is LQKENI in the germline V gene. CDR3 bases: TGTGCCAGCTCACCACCGTCCCTAGCGGGAGACTACGAGCAGTACTTC. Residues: CASSPPSLAGDYEQYF.

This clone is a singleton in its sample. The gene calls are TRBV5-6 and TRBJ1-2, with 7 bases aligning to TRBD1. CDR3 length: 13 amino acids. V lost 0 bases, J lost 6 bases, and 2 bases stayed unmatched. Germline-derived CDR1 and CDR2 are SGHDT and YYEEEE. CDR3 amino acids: CASSLDRGDGYTF. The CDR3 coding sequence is TGTGCCAGCAGCTTGGACAGGGGAGATGGCTACACCTTC.

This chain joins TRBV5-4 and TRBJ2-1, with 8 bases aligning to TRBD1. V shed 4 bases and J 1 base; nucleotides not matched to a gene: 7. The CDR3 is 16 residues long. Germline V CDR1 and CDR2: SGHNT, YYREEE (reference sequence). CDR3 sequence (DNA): TGTGCCAGCAGCCCTGGGACAGGAAGGTCCTACAATGAGCAGTTCTTC. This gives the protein CASSPGTGRSYNEQFF.

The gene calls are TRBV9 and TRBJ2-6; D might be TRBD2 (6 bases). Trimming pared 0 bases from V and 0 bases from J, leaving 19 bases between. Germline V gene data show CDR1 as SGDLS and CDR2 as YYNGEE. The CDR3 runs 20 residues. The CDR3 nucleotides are TGTGCCAGCAGCGTAGACCAGCGGGCGGCTGGTAACTCTGGGGCCAACGTCCTGACTTTC. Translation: CASSVDQRAAGNSGANVLTF.